Presented here are 29 T cell receptor beta chains from one specimen sequenced in a study of cytomegalovirus exposure and HLA in healthy donors. Use of 60 Vbeta and 13 Jbeta primers characterized the PCR. Sequencing used immunoSEQ multiplex PCR; TCRdb keeps in-frame clones, though not all of them. Of about 130,000 clones in the sample, 70% to 90% are singletons; the top ten hold around 18%. The sample was PBMCs. Every receptor here comes from a man aged 18 to 30 in good health and CMV-seropositive.

The rearrangement joins TRBV29-1 to TRBJ1-3, with 7 bases identical to TRBD1. The trim removed 6 bases at V and 4 bases at J, leaving 6 bases unmatched. Germline CDR1 and CDR2: SQVTM and ANQGSEA. This CDR3 spans 13 amino acids. CDR3 residues: CSVEGTAGNTIYF. The CDR3 coding sequence is TGCAGCGTCGAGGGGACAGCGGGAAACACCATATATTTT. The variable domain in full, with the rest retrieved from reference TRBV29-1 and TRBJ1-3, is SAVISQKPSRDICQRGTSLTIQCQVDSQVTMMFWYRQQPGQSLTLIATANQGSEATYESGFVIDKFPISRPNLTFSTLTVSNMSPEDSSIYLCSVEGTAGNTIYFGEGSWLTVV.

The chain uses TRBV7-9 and TRBJ2-3, with D perhaps matching TRBD1 (5 bases). V was clipped by 5 bases and J by 0 bases, with 9 bases between them. Germline loops: CDR1 SEHNR, CDR2 FQNEAQ (reference sequence). This CDR3 is built from 14 residues. The CDR3 DNA reads TGTGCCAGCAGCCAACAGGTTAGCACAGATACGCAGTATTTT. Its translation is CASSQQVSTDTQYF. Full variable domain (remainder filled in from reference TRBV7-9 and TRBJ2-3): DTGVSQNPRHKITKRGQNVTFRCDPISEHNRLYWYRQTLGQGPEFLTYFQNEAQLEKSRLLSDRFSAERPKGSFSTLEIQRTEQGDSAMYLCASSQQVSTDTQYFGPGTRLTVL.

The chain has TRBV30 and TRBJ2-3; TRBD2 is a possible D gene (6 bases). Germline V lookup: CDR1 GTSNPN, CDR2 SVGIG (reference sequence). The CDR3 sequence is 18 residues long. V lost 2 bases and J 2 bases, leaving 23 bases between the germline ends. As DNA, the CDR3 is TGTGCCTGGAGTTCAACGTCCCTTGAGGCGGGGAACACAGATACGCAGTATTTT. Protein product: CAWSSTSLEAGNTDTQYF.

This chain uses TRBV7-9 with TRBJ1-3, with D possibly matching TRBD1 (6 bases). CDR1 SEHNR and CDR2 FQNEAQ come from the germline V gene (reference sequence). Between the trimmed V and J ends, which lost 5 bases and 4 bases, there was a span of 27 bases. The CDR3 has 19 amino acids. The CDR3 here is CASSPFILEQGWVGNTIYF. The DNA of the CDR3 is TGTGCCAGCAGCCCCTTCATCCTTGAGCAGGGGTGGGTGGGAAACACCATATATTTT.

The rearrangement joins TRBV10-3 to TRBJ1-6, with a possible D match to TRBD1 (6 bases). CDR1 ENHRY and CDR2 SYGVKD come from the germline V gene. The CDR3 sequence is 15 residues long. Trimming stripped 4 bases from V and 6 bases from J, with 13 bases between. CDR3 region: CAISASQGTNSPLHF. CDR3 in DNA: TGTGCCATCAGTGCTTCACAGGGAACTAATTCACCCCTCCACTTT.

This chain joins TRBV7-8 and TRBJ2-7, with D possibly being TRBD1 (6 bases). Germline CDR1 is SGHVS and CDR2 is FQNEAQ. This CDR3 has 13 residues. V was cut by 4 bases and J by 2 bases, with 9 bases left in between. The CDR3 protein is CASSSTGTYEQYF. DNA for the CDR3: TGTGCCAGCAGCTCGACAGGTACCTACGAGCAGTACTTC.

The chain joins TRBV19 to TRBJ2-1; D may be TRBD2 (7 bases). This CDR3 is 14 amino acids long. Germline V lookup: CDR1 LNHDA, CDR2 SQIVND (reference sequence). Trimming stripped 10 bases from V and 4 bases from J, with 17 bases between. The chain's CDR3 is CATQVGGGYNEQFF. The CDR3, as DNA: TGTGCCACCCAGGTAGGGGGGGGTTACAATGAGCAGTTCTTC.

The V gene is TRBV27, the J gene TRBJ1-1; 11 nucleotides agree with TRBD1. The V segment lost 6 bases and the J segment 4 bases; nucleotides outside the gene matches: 4. CDR3 length: 14 residues. Germline V gene data show CDR1 as MNHEY and CDR2 as SMNVEV (reference sequence). CDR3: CASSRDRGGTEAFF. CDR3 DNA sequence: TGTGCCAGCAGCCGGGACAGGGGGGGCACTGAAGCTTTCTTT.

The rearrangement joins TRBV2 to TRBJ1-6, with TRBD1 matching over 7 bases. Germline lookup yields CDR1 SNHLY and CDR2 FYNNEI. The CDR3 is 22 residues long. J was trimmed by 0 bases and V by 7 bases; bases with no gene match: 24. The CDR3 reads CASNDSGARTTGLDSYNSPLHF. Here the CDR3 DNA reads TGTGCCAGCAATGACTCGGGTGCCAGGACGACAGGGTTGGACTCCTATAATTCACCCCTCCACTTT.

The rearrangement joins TRBV9 to TRBJ1-5; possible D gene TRBD1, 5 bases. Deletions cut 3 bases from V and 7 bases from J, with 14 bases between. This CDR3 is 14 amino acids long. Germline CDR1 SGDLS, CDR2 YYNGEE. CDR3 in amino acids: CASSEGLPYQPQHF. CDR3 nucleotide sequence: TGTGCCAGCAGCGAGGGGCTACCTTACCAGCCCCAGCATTTT.

V usage is TRBV30 and J usage is TRBJ2-1; no firm D call. The germline gives CDR1 GTSNPN, CDR2 SVGIG (reference sequence). This CDR3 comprises 13 residues. The V end lost 3 bases, the J end lost 6 bases, and 12 bases lay between the germline ends. The DNA of the CDR3 is TGTGCCTGGAGCCTTAGCTCGGGCAATGAGCAGTTCTTC. Translated: CAWSLSSGNEQFF. Full variable domain (outside the CDR3, taken from reference TRBV30 and TRBJ2-1): SQTIHQWPATLVQPVGSPLSLECTVEGTSNPNLYWYRQAAGRGLQLLFYSVGIGQISSEVPQNLSASRPQDRQFILSSKKLLLSDSGFYLCAWSLSSGNEQFFGPGTRLTVL.

The V gene is TRBV6-5, the J gene TRBJ2-7; TRBD2 is a possible D gene (7 bases). CDR3 length: 14 residues. Trimming shortened V by 2 bases and J by 5 bases, and 13 bases separated the two germline ends. Per germline, CDR1 MNHEY and CDR2 SVGAGI. The CDR3 bases are TGTGCCAGCAGTTACGGGGGGGGCTTCAACGAGCAGTACTTC. Protein: CASSYGGGFNEQYF.

The rearrangement links TRBV6-1 to TRBJ1-6; the D gene is possibly TRBD1 (6 bases). The germline V gene encodes CDR1 MNHNS and CDR2 SASEGT. The CDR3 sequence is 15 residues long. Trimming took off 6 bases at V and 2 bases at J, with 11 bases between the two ends. The CDR3 reads CASRTSGAYNSPLHF. The CDR3 nucleotides read TGTGCCAGCAGGACGTCAGGGGCCTATAATTCACCCCTCCACTTT.

This clone was detected once. This chain uses TRBV28 with TRBJ2-4, with D uncertain. Germline lookup yields CDR1 MDHEN and CDR2 SYDVKM. V was cut by 7 bases and J by 8 bases, with 9 bases left in between. CDR3 length: 11 amino acids. The CDR3, as DNA: TGTGCCAGCAACAATCAGGACATTCAGTACTTC. Protein: CASNNQDIQYF.

V is TRBV4-1 and J is TRBJ2-7, with TRBD1 matching 11 bases. V lost 4 bases to trimming and J lost 5 bases; unmatched junction nucleotides: 10. Germline V gene sequence: CDR1 MGHRA, CDR2 YSYEKL. The length of the CDR3 is 16 residues. The CDR3 sequence is CASSLLPGQGVDEQYF. CDR3 bases: TGCGCCAGCAGCCTGCTCCCGGGACAGGGGGTCGACGAGCAGTACTTC.

The chain employs TRBV7-8 and TRBJ2-7; no definite D call. The CDR3 length is 12 residues. Per the germline V gene, CDR1 is SGHVS and CDR2 is FQNEAQ. V lost 2 bases to trimming and J lost 4 bases, with 6 bases between them. The CDR3 DNA follows: TGTGCCAGCAGCTTAATAATATACGAGCAGTACTTC. Its protein is CASSLIIYEQYF. Full variable domain (missing parts from reference TRBV7-8 and TRBJ2-7): GAGVSQSPRYKVAKRGQDVALRCDPISGHVSLFWYQQALGQGPEFLTYFQNEAQLDKSGLPSDRFFAERPEGSVSTLKIQRTQQEDSAVYLCASSLIIYEQYFGPGTRLTVT.

Comments on this clone: Additional DNA sequences in this sample encode the identical CDR3. The V and J genes are TRBV7-8 and TRBJ1-6; 8 bases are shared with TRBD1. The V gene end was trimmed by 9 bases and the J gene end by 0 bases; junction bases not matched to a gene: 4. The germline CDR1 and CDR2 sequences are SGHVS and FQNEAQ. The CDR3 contains 15 residues. The CDR3 loop reads CASRQGNSYNSPLHF. CDR3 DNA sequence: TGTGCCAGTAGACAGGGGAACTCCTATAATTCACCCCTCCACTTT.

This clone was detected once. This chain links TRBV27 with TRBJ2-5, with D maybe TRBD1 (6 bases). The CDR3 covers 14 residues. The germline gives CDR1 MNHEY, CDR2 SMNVEV (reference sequence). V was trimmed by 4 bases and J by 5 bases, leaving 14 bases between them. CDR3 DNA sequence: TGTGCCAGCAGTTCCCTGGGGGCGAGGGAGACCCAGTACTTC. It translates to CASSSLGARETQYF.

The V call is TRBV7-9, the J call TRBJ2-5; D is uncertain. CDR1 SEHNR and CDR2 FQNEAQ come from the germline V gene (reference sequence). CDR3 length equals 13 residues. V shed 2 bases and J shed 4 bases, with 8 bases lying between them. CDR3 nucleotides: TGTGCCAGCAGCTTAACAGTCGGAGAGACCCAGTACTTC. Amino acid sequence: CASSLTVGETQYF.

V and J are TRBV27 and TRBJ2-7, with 10 bases aligning to TRBD1. Germline trimming cut 8 bases from V and 4 bases from J; bases unmatched to any gene: 5. CDR1 MNHEY and CDR2 SMNVEV come from the germline V gene (reference sequence). CDR3 size: 13 residues. The CDR3 DNA reads TGTGCCAGCCGGGACAGGGGCGAGTACGAGCAGTACTTC. Amino acids: CASRDRGEYEQYF.

The rearrangement joins TRBV6-5 to TRBJ1-3; D is undetermined. Germline V gene sequence: CDR1 MNHEY, CDR2 SVGAGI. V shed 5 bases and J shed 4 bases, with 15 bases lying between them. The CDR3 is 15 amino acids. CDR3 amino acids: CASSGLRVGGNTIYF. Here the CDR3 DNA reads TGTGCCAGCAGTGGCCTGAGGGTCGGGGGAAACACCATATATTTT.

The chain carries TRBV5-4 and TRBJ2-1, with D maybe TRBD2 (6 bases). V lost 3 bases, J lost 9 bases, and 10 bases lay in between. The CDR3 runs 12 residues. Per germline, CDR1 SGHNT and CDR2 YYREEE (reference sequence). This CDR3 is CASSSEGGEQFF. CDR3 bases: TGTGCCAGCAGCTCAGAGGGAGGTGAGCAGTTCTTC.

The chain employs TRBV15 and TRBJ1-5; D unresolved. CDR1 is LNHNV and CDR2 is YYDKDF in the germline V gene (reference sequence). The CDR3 loop spans 20 amino acids. Deletions cut 0 bases from V and 2 bases from J, with 23 bases between. CDR3: CATSRDQVSRRDLGNQPQHF. CDR3 sequence (DNA): TGTGCCACCAGCAGAGATCAGGTCAGCAGGCGGGATTTGGGCAATCAGCCCCAGCATTTT.

This rearrangement joins TRBV20-1 to TRBJ2-1; D remains ambiguous. Germline V gene sequence: CDR1 DFQATT, CDR2 SNEGSKA (reference sequence). This CDR3 is 11 amino acids long. V was pared by 4 bases and J by 8 bases, with 9 bases between. CDR3 nucleotide sequence: TGCAGTGCTAATAGTGTGGATGAGCAGTTCTTC. Its translation is CSANSVDEQFF.

The chain recombines TRBV10-2 with TRBJ1-1, with 7 positions matching TRBD1. This CDR3 has 14 amino acids. CDR1 and CDR2 (germline): WSHSY, SAAADI. The J segment lost 4 bases and the V segment lost 5 bases, leaving 7 bases of the junction unmatched. CDR3 region: CASSPTGSGTEAFF. The CDR3 nucleotides read TGCGCCAGCAGTCCGACAGGGTCTGGCACTGAAGCTTTCTTT.

V gene TRBV19 combines with J gene TRBJ2-3; 9 nucleotides line up with TRBD2. The CDR3 totals 11 residues. Unmatched junction bases numbered 2, after V lost 8 bases and J lost 8 bases. The germline gives CDR1 LNHDA, CDR2 SQIVND (reference sequence). The CDR3: CASRGRGTQYF. Here the CDR3 DNA reads TGTGCCAGTCGCGGGAGGGGTACGCAGTATTTT.

CDR3 sequence reads: CASSPADYGYNEQFF. The DNA of the CDR3 is TGTGCCAGCAGCCCCGCGGACTACGGCTACAATGAGCAGTTCTTC. The chain carries TRBV6-4 and TRBJ2-1, with D perhaps matching TRBD2 (6 bases). This CDR3 has 15 residues. Germline V gene sequence: CDR1 MRHNA, CDR2 SNTAGT. V lost 6 bases to trimming and J lost 3 bases, with 15 bases between them.

This chain joins TRBV30 and TRBJ1-2; 8 nucleotides line up with TRBD1. The V and J ends lost 2 bases and 7 bases, in that order; junction bases with no gene match: 12. Germline values: CDR1 GTSNPN, CDR2 SVGIG (reference sequence). The CDR3 totals 15 residues. In DNA form, the CDR3 reads TGTGCCTGGAGTCCCAGGCGACAGGGGAGGACTGGCTACACCTTC. This encodes CAWSPRRQGRTGYTF.

The genes are TRBV9 and TRBJ2-5; D is undetermined. Germline V gives CDR1 SGDLS, CDR2 YYNGEE. The length of the CDR3 is 14 residues. Trimming left V 0 bases short and J 2 bases short, with 8 bases between. CDR3 sequence reads: CASSVGSLQETQYF. The CDR3 DNA follows: TGTGCCAGCAGCGTAGGCTCACTGCAAGAGACCCAGTACTTC.